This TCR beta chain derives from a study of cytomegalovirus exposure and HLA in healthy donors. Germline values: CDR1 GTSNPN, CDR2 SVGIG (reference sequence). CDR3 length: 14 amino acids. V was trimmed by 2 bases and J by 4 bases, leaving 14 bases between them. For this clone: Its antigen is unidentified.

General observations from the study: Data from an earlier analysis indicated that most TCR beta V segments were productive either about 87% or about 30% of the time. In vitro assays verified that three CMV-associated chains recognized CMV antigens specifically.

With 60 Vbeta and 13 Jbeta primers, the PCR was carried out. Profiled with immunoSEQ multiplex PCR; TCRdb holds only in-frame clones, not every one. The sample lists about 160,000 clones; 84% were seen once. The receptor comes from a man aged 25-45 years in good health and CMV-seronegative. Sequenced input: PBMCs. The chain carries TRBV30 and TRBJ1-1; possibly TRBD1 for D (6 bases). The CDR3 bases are TGTGCCTGGAGTTTGCAGGGGCTTGGCACTGAAGCTTTCTTT. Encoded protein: CAWSLQGLGTEAFF.